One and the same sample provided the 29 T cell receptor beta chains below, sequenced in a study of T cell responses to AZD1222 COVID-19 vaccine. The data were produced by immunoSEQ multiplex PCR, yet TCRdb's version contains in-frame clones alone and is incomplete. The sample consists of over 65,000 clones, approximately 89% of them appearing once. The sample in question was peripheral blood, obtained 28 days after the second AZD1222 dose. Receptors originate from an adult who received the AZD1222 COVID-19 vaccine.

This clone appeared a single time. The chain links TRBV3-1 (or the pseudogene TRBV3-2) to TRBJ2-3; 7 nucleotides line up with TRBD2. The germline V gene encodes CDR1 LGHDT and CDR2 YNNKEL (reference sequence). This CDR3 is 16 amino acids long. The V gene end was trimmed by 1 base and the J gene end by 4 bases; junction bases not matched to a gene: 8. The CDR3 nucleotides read TGTGCCAGCAGCCAAGGGGGGGGAGGTCGTGCAGATACGCAGTATTTT. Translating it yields CASSQGGGGRADTQYF.

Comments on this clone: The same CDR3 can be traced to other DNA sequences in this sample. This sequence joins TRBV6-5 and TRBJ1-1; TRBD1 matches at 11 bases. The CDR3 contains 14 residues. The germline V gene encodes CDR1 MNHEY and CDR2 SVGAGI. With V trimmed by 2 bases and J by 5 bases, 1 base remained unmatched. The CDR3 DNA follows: TGTGCCAGCAGTTACGGGACAGGGGGAACTGAAGCTTTCTTT. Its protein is CASSYGTGGTEAFF.

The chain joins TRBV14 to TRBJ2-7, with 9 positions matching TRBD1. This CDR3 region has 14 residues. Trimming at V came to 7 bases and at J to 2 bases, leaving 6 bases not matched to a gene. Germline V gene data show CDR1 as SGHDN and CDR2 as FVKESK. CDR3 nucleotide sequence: TGTGCCAGCACCTCGGACAGGGGCGCCTACGAGCAGTACTTC. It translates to CASTSDRGAYEQYF.

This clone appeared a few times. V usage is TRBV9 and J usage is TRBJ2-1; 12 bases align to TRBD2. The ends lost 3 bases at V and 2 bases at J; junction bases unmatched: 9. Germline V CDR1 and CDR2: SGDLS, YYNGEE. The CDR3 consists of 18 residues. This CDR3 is CASSAGLAGPTPYNEQFF. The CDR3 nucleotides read TGTGCCAGCAGCGCCGGACTAGCGGGACCGACCCCCTACAATGAGCAGTTCTTC.

The CDR3 loop reads CASKDGGYGYTF. The CDR3 DNA reads as TGTGCCAGCAAGGATGGGGGATATGGCTACACCTTC. The chain uses TRBV5-6 and TRBJ1-2; D perhaps matches TRBD1 (5 bases). The CDR3 is made up of 12 amino acids. Trimming pared 6 bases from V and 5 bases from J, leaving 11 bases between. From germline, CDR1 is SGHDT and CDR2 YYEEEE.

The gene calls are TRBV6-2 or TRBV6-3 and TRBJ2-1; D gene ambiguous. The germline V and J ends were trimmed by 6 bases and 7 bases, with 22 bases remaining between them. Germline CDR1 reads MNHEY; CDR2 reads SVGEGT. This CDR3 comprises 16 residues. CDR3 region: CASSLKRVTLGNEQFF. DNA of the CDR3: TGTGCCAGCAGCCTAAAACGGGTAACTTTGGGAAATGAGCAGTTCTTC.

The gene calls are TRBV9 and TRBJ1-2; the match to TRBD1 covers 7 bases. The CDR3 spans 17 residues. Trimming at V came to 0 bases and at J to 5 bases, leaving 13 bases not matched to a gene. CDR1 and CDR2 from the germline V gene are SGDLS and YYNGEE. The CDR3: CASSVGGQGDKSYGYTF. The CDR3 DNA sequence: TGTGCCAGCAGCGTAGGAGGCCAGGGGGACAAATCTTATGGCTACACCTTC.

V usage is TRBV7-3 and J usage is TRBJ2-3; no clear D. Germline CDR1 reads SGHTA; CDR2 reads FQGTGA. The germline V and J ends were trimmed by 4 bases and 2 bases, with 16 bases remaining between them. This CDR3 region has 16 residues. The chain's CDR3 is CASSYLKGGITDTQYF. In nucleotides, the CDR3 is TGTGCCAGCAGCTACCTAAAAGGTGGTATCACAGATACGCAGTATTTT.

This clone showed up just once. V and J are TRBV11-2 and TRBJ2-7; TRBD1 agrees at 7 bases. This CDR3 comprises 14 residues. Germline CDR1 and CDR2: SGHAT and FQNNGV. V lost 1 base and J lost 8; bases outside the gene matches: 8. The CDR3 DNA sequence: TGTGCCAGCAGCTTAGGACAGGGAGCCGGTAAGCAGTACGTC. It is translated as CASSLGQGAGKQYV.

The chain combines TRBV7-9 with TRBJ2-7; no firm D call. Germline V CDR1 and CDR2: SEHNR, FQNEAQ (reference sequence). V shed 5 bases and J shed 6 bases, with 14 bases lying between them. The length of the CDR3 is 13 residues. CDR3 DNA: TGTGCCAGCAGCCCAAGTAAATCTAGCGAGCAGTACTTC. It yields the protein CASSPSKSSEQYF.

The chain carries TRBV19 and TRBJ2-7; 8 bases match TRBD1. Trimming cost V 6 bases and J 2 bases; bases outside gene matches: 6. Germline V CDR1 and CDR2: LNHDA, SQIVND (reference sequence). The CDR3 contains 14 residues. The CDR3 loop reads CASREDRGPYEQYF. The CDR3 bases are TGTGCCAGTAGAGAAGACAGGGGTCCCTACGAGCAGTACTTC.

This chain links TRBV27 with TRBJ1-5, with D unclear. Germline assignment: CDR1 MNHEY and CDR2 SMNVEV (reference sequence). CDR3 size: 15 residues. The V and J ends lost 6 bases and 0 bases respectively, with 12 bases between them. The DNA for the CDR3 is TGTGCCAGCAGAGAGGTCAGTTATAGCAATCAGCCCCAGCATTTT. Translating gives CASREVSYSNQPQHF.

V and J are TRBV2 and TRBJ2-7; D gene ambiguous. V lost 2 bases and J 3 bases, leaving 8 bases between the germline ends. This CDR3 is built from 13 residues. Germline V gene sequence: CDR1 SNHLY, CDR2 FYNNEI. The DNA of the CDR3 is TGTGCCAGCAGTGAAAGACGGAACTACGAGCAGTACTTC. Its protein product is CASSERRNYEQYF.

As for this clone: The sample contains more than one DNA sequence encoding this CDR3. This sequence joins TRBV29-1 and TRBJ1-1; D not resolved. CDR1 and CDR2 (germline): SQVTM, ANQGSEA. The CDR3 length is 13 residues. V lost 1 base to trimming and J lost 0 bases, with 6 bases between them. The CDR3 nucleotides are TGCAGCGTTGAAGGACGGTTGAACACTGAAGCTTTCTTT. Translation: CSVEGRLNTEAFF.

CDR3 amino acids: CASSLGDSPYEQYF. CDR3 in DNA: TGTGCCAGCAGCTTGGGGGACAGTCCCTACGAGCAGTACTTC. The rearrangement uses TRBV5-4 and TRBJ2-7, with TRBD1 matching over 7 bases. Germline V gene lookup returns CDR1 SGHNT and CDR2 YYREEE (reference sequence). The CDR3 has 14 residues. V lost 0 bases, J lost 2 bases, and 2 bases stayed unmatched.

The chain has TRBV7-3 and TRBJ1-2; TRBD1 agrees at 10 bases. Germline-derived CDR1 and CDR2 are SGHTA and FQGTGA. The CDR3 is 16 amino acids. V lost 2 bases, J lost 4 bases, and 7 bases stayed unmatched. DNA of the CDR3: TGTGCCAGCAGCTTAGTCCACGGGACAGGGGTCTATGGCTACACCTTC. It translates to CASSLVHGTGVYGYTF.

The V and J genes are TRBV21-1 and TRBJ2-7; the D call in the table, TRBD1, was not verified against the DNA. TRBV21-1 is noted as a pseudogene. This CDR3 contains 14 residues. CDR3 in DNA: TGTGCCAGCAGCAAAGCACAGGGGGGCTACGAGCAGTACGTC. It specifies CASSKAQGGYEQYV.

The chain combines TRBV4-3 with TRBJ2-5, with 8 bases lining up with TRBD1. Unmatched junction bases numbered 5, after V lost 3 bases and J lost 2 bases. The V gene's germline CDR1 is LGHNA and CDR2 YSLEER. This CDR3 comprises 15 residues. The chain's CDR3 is CASSQGTGWQETQYF. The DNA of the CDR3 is TGCGCCAGCAGCCAGGGGACAGGCTGGCAAGAGACCCAGTACTTC.

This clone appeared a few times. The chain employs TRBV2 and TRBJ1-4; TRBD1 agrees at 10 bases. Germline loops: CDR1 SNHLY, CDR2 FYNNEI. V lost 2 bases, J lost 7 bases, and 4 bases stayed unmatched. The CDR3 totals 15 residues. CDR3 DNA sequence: TGTGCCAGCAGTGAATGGGACAGGGGAGGTGAAAAACTGTTTTTT. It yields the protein CASSEWDRGGEKLFF.

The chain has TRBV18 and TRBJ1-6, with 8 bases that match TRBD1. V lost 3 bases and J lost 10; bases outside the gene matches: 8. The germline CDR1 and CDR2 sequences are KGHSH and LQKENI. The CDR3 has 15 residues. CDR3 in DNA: TGTGCCAGCTCACCTAAGACAGGGGAATACTCACCCCTCCACTTT. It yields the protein CASSPKTGEYSPLHF.

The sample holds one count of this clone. The CDR3 is CASSGRDTGANVLTF. The CDR3, as DNA: TGTGCCAGCAGCGGCAGGGATACTGGGGCCAACGTCCTGACTTTC. J is TRBJ2-6 and V is TRBV9; possible D gene TRBD1, 5 bases. Looked up from germline, CDR1 is SGDLS and CDR2 is YYNGEE. The CDR3 runs to 15 residues. Trimming shortened V by 3 bases and J by 2 bases, and 9 bases separated the two germline ends.

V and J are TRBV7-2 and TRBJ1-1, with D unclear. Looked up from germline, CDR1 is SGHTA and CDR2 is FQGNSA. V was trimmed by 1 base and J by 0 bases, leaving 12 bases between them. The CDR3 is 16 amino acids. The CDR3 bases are TGTGCCAGCAGCTTAGTGGGATTCCAAATGAACACTGAAGCTTTCTTT. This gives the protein CASSLVGFQMNTEAFF.

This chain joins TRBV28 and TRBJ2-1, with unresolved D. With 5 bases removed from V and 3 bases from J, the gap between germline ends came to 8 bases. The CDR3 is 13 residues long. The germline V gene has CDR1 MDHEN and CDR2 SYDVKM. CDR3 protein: CASSPPLYNEQFF. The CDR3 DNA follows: TGTGCCAGCAGTCCTCCGCTCTACAATGAGCAGTTCTTC. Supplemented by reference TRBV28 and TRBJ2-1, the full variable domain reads DVKVTQSSRYLVKRTGEKVFLECVQDMDHENMFWYRQDPGLGLRLIYFSYDVKMKEKGDIPEGYSVSREKKERFSLILESASTNQTSMYLCASSPPLYNEQFFGPGTRLTVL.

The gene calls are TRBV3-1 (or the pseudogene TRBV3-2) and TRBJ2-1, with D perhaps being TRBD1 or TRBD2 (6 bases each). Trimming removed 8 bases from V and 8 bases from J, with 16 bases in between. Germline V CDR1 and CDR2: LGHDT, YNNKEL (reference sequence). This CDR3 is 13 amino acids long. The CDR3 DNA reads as TGTGCCAGCCTACAGGGCCCGGGGGATGAGCAGTTCTTC. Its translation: CASLQGPGDEQFF.

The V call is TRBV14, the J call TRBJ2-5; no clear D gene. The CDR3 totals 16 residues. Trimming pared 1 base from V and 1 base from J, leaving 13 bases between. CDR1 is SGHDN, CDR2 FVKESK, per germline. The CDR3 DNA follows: TGTGCCAGCAGCCAAGGGCGCCGGGCCCTCCAAGAGACCCAGTACTTC. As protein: CASSQGRRALQETQYF. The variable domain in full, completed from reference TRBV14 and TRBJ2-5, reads EAGVTQFPSHSVIEKGQTVTLRCDPISGHDNLYWYRRVMGKEIKFLLHFVKESKQDESGMPNNRFLAERTGGTYSTLKVQPAELEDSGVYFCASSQGRRALQETQYFGPGTRLLVL.

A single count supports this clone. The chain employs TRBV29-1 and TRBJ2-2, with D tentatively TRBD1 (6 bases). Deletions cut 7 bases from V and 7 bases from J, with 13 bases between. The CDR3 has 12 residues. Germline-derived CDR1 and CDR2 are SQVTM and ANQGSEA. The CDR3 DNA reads TGCAGCGGGAGAGGGGGTGGCGGGGAGCTGTTTTTT. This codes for CSGRGGGGELFF.

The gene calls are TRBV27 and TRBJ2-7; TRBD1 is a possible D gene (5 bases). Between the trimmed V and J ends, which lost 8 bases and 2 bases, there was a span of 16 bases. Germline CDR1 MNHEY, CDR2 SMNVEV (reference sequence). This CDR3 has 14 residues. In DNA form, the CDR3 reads TGTGCCAGCTCAAGCTTCGACAGACCCTACGAGCAGTACGTC. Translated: CASSSFDRPYEQYV.

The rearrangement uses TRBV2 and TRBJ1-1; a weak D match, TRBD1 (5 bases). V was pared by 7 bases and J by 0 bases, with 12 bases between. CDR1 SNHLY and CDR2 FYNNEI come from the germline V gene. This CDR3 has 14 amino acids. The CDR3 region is CASTTRQMNTEAFF. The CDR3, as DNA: TGTGCCAGCACCACCAGACAGATGAACACTGAAGCTTTCTTT.

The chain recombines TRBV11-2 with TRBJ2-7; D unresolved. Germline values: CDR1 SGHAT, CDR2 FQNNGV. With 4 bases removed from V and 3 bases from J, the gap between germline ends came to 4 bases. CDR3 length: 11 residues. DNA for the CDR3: TGTGCCAGCAGCTCAATCTACGAGCAGTACGTC. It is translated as CASSSIYEQYV.